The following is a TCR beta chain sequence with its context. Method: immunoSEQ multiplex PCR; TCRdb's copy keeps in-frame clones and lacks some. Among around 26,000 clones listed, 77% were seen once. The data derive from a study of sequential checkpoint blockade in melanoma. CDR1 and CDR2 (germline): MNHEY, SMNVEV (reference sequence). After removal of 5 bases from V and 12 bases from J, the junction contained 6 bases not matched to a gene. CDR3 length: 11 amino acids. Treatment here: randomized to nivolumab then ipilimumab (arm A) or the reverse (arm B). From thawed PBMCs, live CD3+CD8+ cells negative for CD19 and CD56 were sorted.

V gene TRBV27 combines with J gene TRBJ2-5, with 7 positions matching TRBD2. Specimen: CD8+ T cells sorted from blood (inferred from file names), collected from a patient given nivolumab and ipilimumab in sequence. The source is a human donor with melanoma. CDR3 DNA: TGTGCCAGCAGTGCCGCGGGAGAGGAGTACTTC. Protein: CASSAAGEEYF.